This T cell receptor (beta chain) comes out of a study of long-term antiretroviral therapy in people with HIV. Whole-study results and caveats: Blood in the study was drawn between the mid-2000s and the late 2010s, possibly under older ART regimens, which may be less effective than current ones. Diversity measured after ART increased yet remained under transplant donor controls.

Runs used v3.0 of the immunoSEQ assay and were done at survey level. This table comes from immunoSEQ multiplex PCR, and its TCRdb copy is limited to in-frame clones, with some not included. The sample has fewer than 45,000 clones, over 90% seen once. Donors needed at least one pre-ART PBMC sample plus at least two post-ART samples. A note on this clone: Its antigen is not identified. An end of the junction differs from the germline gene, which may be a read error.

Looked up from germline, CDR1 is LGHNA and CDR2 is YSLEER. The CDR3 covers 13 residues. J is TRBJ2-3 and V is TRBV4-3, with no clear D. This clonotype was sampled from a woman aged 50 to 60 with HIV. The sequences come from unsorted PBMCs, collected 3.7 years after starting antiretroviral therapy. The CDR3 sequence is CASSQASRDTQYF. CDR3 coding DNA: TGCGCCAGCAGCCAAGCAAGCAGAGATACGCAGTATTTT.